The table lists the clone carrying this T cell receptor beta chain with many counts. Unique molecular identifiers tagged every individual TCR cDNA molecule. TCRdb itself ran the 5' RACE reads through MiXCR, one entry per CDR3 protein. The repertoire holds around 120,000 distinct CDR3 sequences, with 10% to 15% as singletons. These data originate in a study of spatial heterogeneity in lung cancer. Regarding time point: blood at routine non-recurrence follow-up after resection. Sequencing was performed on whole RNA extracted from tumor and nontumor lung tissue, or from frozen PBMC, and the material was left unsorted. Germline V gene data show CDR1 as SQVTM and CDR2 as ANQGSEA. There are 13 residues in the CDR3. V was trimmed by 3 bases and J by 0 bases, leaving 6 bases between them.

The rearrangement links TRBV29-1 to TRBJ1-5; no clear D gene. This material consisted of PBMCs, taken at follow-up. This clonotype originated in a male donor with early-stage non-small cell lung cancer. The CDR3 is CSVEVDSNQPQHF. CDR3 coding DNA: TGCAGCGTTGAGGTAGATAGCAATCAGCCCCAGCATTTT.